The entry below gives a single TCR beta chain sequence along with its context. No cognate antigen has been identified for it. Base quality data are lacking; no much larger clone is found one base away. The germline V gene yields MDHEN for CDR1 and SYDVKM for CDR2. There are 14 amino acids in the CDR3, from cysteine to phenylalanine inclusive. Of the read, only the CDR3 DNA is kept; its 42 bases are in frame from base 1. The junction shows trimming of 4 bases on V and 7 bases on J, and the gene matches do not reach 9 bases of it. Seasonal inactivated influenza vaccine (Fluvarix) was administered to adults, and sorted blood CD4 subsets were tracked by TCRB sequencing before and after vaccination. To be eligible, subjects had to live in the community and must not have received influenza vaccine in the previous 6 months. Exclusions included influenza vaccine contraindications, substance abuse, HIV/AIDS, active malignancy, immunomodulatory medication and active illness such as respiratory infection. Per time point, between roughly 35 and 100 mL of blood was sampled. Either Ficoll-Paque PLUS or SepMate separation was used to isolate PBMC. CXCR5- memory CD4 T cells were sorted as a comparison non-Tfh subset. Before DNA was extracted, the cell subsets were sorted from PBMC using a BD FACS Aria.

These data come from a study of follicular helper T cells after annual influenza vaccination (dated by TCRdb to the late 2010s). With regard to the full study: Blood was drawn on days 0, 7 and 28 after each seasonal influenza vaccination. To study recall of cTfh clones, some subjects were followed across successive annual vaccinations spanning the 2013-2014, 2014-2015 and 2015-2016 seasons. One week after vaccination, a second recruited cohort of more than nine subjects (Table S1) displayed a similar ICOS+CD38+ cTfh response. Multi-year samples were obtained from six or seven subjects, with two vaccination seasons covered for a few subjects and three seasons covered for two subjects. The 2013-2014 samples were cryopreserved, while the 2015 samples were processed right after collection.

What the authors observed across the whole study: In evaluating whether influenza clones were enriched, the possibility that the far larger non-cTfh compartments were undersampled could not be ruled out. Day 7 ICOS+CD38+ clones were most often found later in ICOS-CD38- cTfh, suggesting that subset may serve as a memory reservoir. Rare clonotypes could not be sampled because productive TCRB sequences were recovered from only about 9.5-23% of the analyzed cells. ICOS+CD38+ cTfh clonality correlated with the frequency of that population, and its change correlated with the change in circulating plasmablast frequency. With successive annual vaccinations, a recurrent oligoclonal ICOS+CD38+ cTfh response was recalled, and this response contained tetramer and AIM influenza-specific clonotypes.

The library was generated by the immunoSEQ multiplex PCR assay. Adaptive Biotechnologies handled the TCRB amplification, library preparation, sequencing and preliminary bioinformatics at Survey level resolution. The authors' analysis ran thus. In R, clonality was calculated as 1 minus the normalized Shannon entropy, and the Gini index was computed using the R package ineq. Overlap score was defined as the summed counts of shared sequences divided by the total counts of all sequences in both compared samples. Significance of shared clonotypes was assessed by Fisher's exact test, with a theoretical repertoire of 10^7 TCRB sequences assumed. TCRdb limited this immuneACCESS table to in-frame rearrangements with V and J called. A share of clones is missing; checked studies link under half to unresolved V genes, and the rest is unexplained. That table supplies the V and J calls and clone size; D and trimming were determined from the DNA. In all, the sample holds over 8,500 clones, and 82% of those were seen once. The top ten clonotypes cover 0.87% of the sample.

The sequence was obtained from an adult who received the influenza vaccine. The receptor chain draws on TRBV28 and TRBJ1-2; 7 bases in between match TRBD1. This sample comprised CXCR5- memory CD4+ T cells sorted from blood, obtained 6 weeks after influenza vaccination. The cell subset or site label, read with the paper, signifies: CXCR5- memory CD4 T cells. The DNA sequence follows: TGTGCCAGCAGTTGGGTAAACAGGGGCGGTGGCTACACCTTC. It translates as CASSWVNRGGGYTF.